Listed below are T cell receptor beta chains from one sample, sequenced in a study of CD8 T cells in ankylosing spondylitis. TCRdb processed the 5' RACE reads anew with MiXCR; each CDR3 protein has one entry. The data show about 540,000 distinct CDR3 sequences, approximately 11% seen once. The specimen was blood, either unsorted or a sorted T cell fraction (not recorded which). Source of these receptors: a male donor with ankylosing spondylitis. Each CDR3 is given with its conserved first and last residue. A D gene is named only where the DNA matches it firmly. Not every row has a clone size; where given, it reads once, few, many or a size class.

-,15,TRBD2,TRBV19,TRBJ2-2,TGTGCCAGTAGTATACGCACTAGCGGGACCGGGGAGCTGTTTTTT,CASSIRTSGTGELFF
-,13,-,TRBV12-3/TRBV12-4,TRBJ2-1,TGTGCCAGCAGTTTTGGGGCCTTGATGGAGCAGTTCTTC,CASSFGALMEQFF
-,15,-,TRBV7-8,TRBJ2-2,TGTGCCAGCAGCTTAGCTCGGGCCTACACCGGGGAGCTGTTTTTT,CASSLARAYTGELFF
-,16,TRBD2,TRBV6-2/TRBV6-3,TRBJ2-2,TGTGCCAGCAGTTACGGACTAGCGATGAACACCGGGGAGCTGTTTTTT,CASSYGLAMNTGELFF
few,14,-,TRBV3-1,TRBJ2-5,TGTGCCAGCAGCCTGGGGGCGGTGGAATGGACCCAGTACTTC,CASSLGAVEWTQYF
few,13,-,TRBV2,TRBJ2-1,TGTGCCAGCAGTGTTGGCAGTAACAATGAGCAGTTCTTC,CASSVGSNNEQFF
few,14,TRBD1,TRBV28,TRBJ2-1,TGTGCCAGCACCGACAGGGAGTGGCGCGATGAGCAGTTCTTC,CASTDREWRDEQFF
-,14,TRBD2,TRBV7-9,TRBJ2-3,TGTGCCAGCAGCACCACGGCGGGGGGAGATACGCAGTATTTT,CASSTTAGGDTQYF
-,15,TRBD2,TRBV12-3/TRBV12-4,TRBJ2-1,TGTGCCAGCAGATCGGGGGCTAGCGGGAACAATGAGCAGTTCTTC,CASRSGASGNNEQFF
many,14,-,TRBV7-6,TRBJ2-3,TGTGCCAGCAGCTTATCCTCTGGCTCCGATACGCAGTATTTT,CASSLSSGSDTQYF
few,15,-,TRBV3-1,TRBJ2-2,TGTGCCAGCAGCCGACGGACGGCAGGGACCGGGGAGCTGTTTTTT,CASSRRTAGTGELFF
many,16,-,TRBV5-1,TRBJ2-2,TGCGCCAGCAGCAACACCGGAGGAAAGTCCACCGGGGAGCTGTTTTTT,CASSNTGGKSTGELFF
-,12,-,TRBV20-1,TRBJ1-5,TGCAGTGCTAGAGAATACAATCAGCCCCAGCATTTT,CSAREYNQPQHF
few,14,-,TRBV7-2,TRBJ1-1,TGTGCCAGCAGCTTCTACCAGGGGAACACTGAAGCTTTCTTT,CASSFYQGNTEAFF
-,12,-,TRBV27,TRBJ2-7,TGTGCCAGCAGTCCAAAGGGCTACGAGCAGTACTTC,CASSPKGYEQYF
-,15,TRBD1,TRBV7-9,TRBJ2-5,TGTGCCAGCAGGCCCGGGACAGGGGACGGAGAGACCCAGTACTTC,CASRPGTGDGETQYF
many,12,-,TRBV2,TRBJ2-1,TGTGCCAGCAGTCTAATCGGGAATGAGCAGTTCTTC,CASSLIGNEQFF
few,14,-,TRBV7-2,TRBJ1-4,TGTGCCAGCAGCTTAGTAGGGGGTAGTGAAAAACTGTTTTTT,CASSLVGGSEKLFF
many,15,-,TRBV7-6,TRBJ2-2,TGTGCCAGCAGCTTAGCGGATAGGCTCACCGGGGAGCTGTTTTTT,CASSLADRLTGELFF
-,15,-,TRBV9,TRBJ2-1,TGTGCCAGCAGCGCCGTCCGGGACTTTTACCATGAGCAGTTCTTC,CASSAVRDFYHEQFF
many,11,-,TRBV29-1,TRBJ1-1,TGCAGCGCTGGGCGGGGCACTGAAGCTTTCTTT,CSAGRGTEAFF
few,18,-,TRBV21-1,TRBJ2-2,TGTGCCAGCAGCAAAGTAGGGGGGGAGGAGACTAGCGGGATGGAGCTGTTTTTT,CASSKVGGEETSGMELFF
-,15,TRBD2,TRBV27,TRBJ2-7,TGTGCCAGCGGCGTCTTAGCGGGAGGGTCCTACGAGCAGTACTTC,CASGVLAGGSYEQYF
-,16,TRBD2,TRBV9,TRBJ2-1,TGTGCCAGCAGCGTAGGGGCTAGCGGGCATTACAATGAGCAGTTCTTC,CASSVGASGHYNEQFF
-,14,-,TRBV5-1,TRBJ1-6,TGCGCCAGCAGCTTTGGGGGAGAGCGTTCACCCCTCCACTTT,CASSFGGERSPLHF
-,13,-,TRBV6-1,TRBJ1-1,TGTGCCAGCACCCAGGCGGAGAACACTGAAGCTTTCTTT,CASTQAENTEAFF
-,13,-,TRBV20-1,TRBJ2-3,TGCAGTGTTATGGGAGCGAGCACAGATACGCAGTATTTT,CSVMGASTDTQYF
few,16,TRBD2,TRBV20-1,TRBJ2-2,TGCAGTGCTAGGCGCCTAGCGGACCCTAACACCGGGGAGCTGTTTTTT,CSARRLADPNTGELFF
few,13,-,TRBV12-3/TRBV12-4,TRBJ2-1,TGTGCCAGCGGTGGGCGTACATGGGATGAGCAGTTCTTC,CASGGRTWDEQFF